These 29 T cell receptor beta chains came from one sample sequenced in a study of T cell changes during pregnancy in multiple sclerosis. TCRdb keeps only in-frame clones here, not all; method: immunoSEQ multiplex PCR. The sample has tens of thousands of clones, roughly nine tenths seen once. The sample consisted of CD4+ T cells from peripheral blood mononuclear cells, taken in the third trimester of pregnancy. These receptors all come from a female donor with multiple sclerosis, enrolled in a pregnancy study.

The chain couples TRBV4-2 to TRBJ2-7; maybe TRBD2 (6 bases). CDR1 and CDR2 (germline): LGHNA, YNFKEQ. The CDR3 spans 13 residues. Trimming cost V 0 bases and J 9 bases, with 12 bases left between them. CDR3 residues: CASSQEGGVLQYF. CDR3 DNA: TGTGCCAGCAGCCAAGAGGGCGGGGTTTTGCAGTACTTC.

The V and J genes are TRBV7-6 and TRBJ2-2, with 9 bases aligning to TRBD2. This CDR3 region has 17 residues. The ends lost 5 bases at V and 4 bases at J; junction bases unmatched: 11. Per germline, CDR1 SGHVS and CDR2 FNYEAQ. In DNA form, the CDR3 reads TGTGCCAGCAGCATCCTTAGCGGGGGCCTAAGCACCGGGGAGCTGTTTTTT. Encoded protein: CASSILSGGLSTGELFF. Combining the CDR3 with reference TRBV7-6 and TRBJ2-2 gives the whole variable domain GAGVSQSPRYKVTKRGQDVALRCDPISGHVSLYWYRQALGQGPEFLTYFNYEAQQDKSGLPNDRFSAERPEGSISTLTIQRTEQRDSAMYRCASSILSGGLSTGELFFGEGSRLTVL.

The chain combines TRBV9 with TRBJ2-1; D possibly corresponds to TRBD2 (6 bases). V lost 7 bases to trimming and J lost 9 bases, with 11 bases between them. This CDR3 region has 11 residues. Per the germline V gene, CDR1 is SGDLS and CDR2 is YYNGEE. The CDR3 is CASGAGGEQFF. CDR3 nucleotides: TGTGCCAGCGGGGCCGGGGGTGAGCAGTTCTTC.

Many counts were recorded for this clone. The chain has TRBV4-2 and TRBJ2-7; D gene uncertain. The CDR3 extends over 17 amino acids. Germline V lookup: CDR1 LGHNA, CDR2 YNFKEQ. V lost 0 bases and J 0 bases, leaving 15 bases between the germline ends. DNA of the CDR3: TGTGCCAGCAGCCAAGAAGGAGCAGCAGCCTTCTCCTACGAGCAGTACTTC. Amino acids: CASSQEGAAAFSYEQYF.

The rearrangement uses TRBV14 and TRBJ1-2; the match to TRBD1 covers 7 bases. The ends lost 6 bases at V and 8 bases at J; junction bases unmatched: 18. CDR3 length equals 16 residues. Germline V gene lookup returns CDR1 SGHDN and CDR2 FVKESK. The CDR3 sequence is CASRMSGTVALGGYTF. The CDR3 DNA sequence: TGTGCCAGCAGAATGTCTGGGACAGTCGCCCTCGGGGGCTACACCTTC.

The V gene is TRBV12-5, the J gene TRBJ2-3; TRBD2 agrees at 9 bases. Germline CDR1 LGHNT, CDR2 FRNRAP. The CDR3 has 18 amino acids. J lost 5 bases, V lost 0 bases, and 12 bases had no gene match. In DNA form, the CDR3 reads TGTGCTAGTGGTTTGGTACCGGGCGGGAGGGTAAAAGGAGATACGCAGTATTTT. Amino acids: CASGLVPGGRVKGDTQYF.

This chain links TRBV7-9 with TRBJ1-2; 7 positions agree with TRBD1. Germline CDR1 reads SEHNR; CDR2 reads FQNEAQ (reference sequence). Trimming at V came to 5 bases and at J to 4 bases, leaving 4 bases not matched to a gene. The CDR3 sequence is 13 residues long. This CDR3 reads CASSLRDSYGYTF. The CDR3 coding sequence is TGTGCCAGCAGCCTTCGGGACAGCTATGGCTACACCTTC.

In its sample, this clone was seen once. The chain recombines TRBV10-3 with TRBJ2-7; TRBD2 matches at 14 bases. Germline CDR1 reads ENHRY; CDR2 reads SYGVKD. J lost 5 bases, V lost 3 bases, and 9 bases had no gene match. The CDR3 is 17 residues long. The CDR3 DNA reads TGTGCCATCAGTGACGGGACTAGCGGGAGACTGTCGAACGAGCAGTACTTC. Translating it yields CAISDGTSGRLSNEQYF.

This CDR3 is CASSQDGQGSYEQYF. CDR3 nucleotide sequence: TGCGCCAGCAGCCAAGATGGACAGGGGTCCTACGAGCAGTACTTC. V and J are TRBV4-3 and TRBJ2-7, with 9 bases matching TRBD1. Germline V gene data show CDR1 as LGHNA and CDR2 as YSLEER. This CDR3 contains 15 residues. Trimming at V came to 0 bases and at J to 1 base, leaving 1 base not matched to a gene.

This clone showed up just once. V and J are TRBV7-2 and TRBJ1-4; perhaps TRBD1 as D (5 bases). The germline V and J ends were trimmed by 7 bases and 5 bases, with 14 bases remaining between them. The CDR3 runs 14 residues. CDR1 and CDR2 from the germline V gene are SGHTA and FQGNSA. CDR3 amino acids: CASTGQTSNEKLFF. The CDR3 nucleotides read TGTGCCAGCACTGGACAAACCTCGAATGAAAAACTGTTTTTT.

This clone was counted between two and nine times. J is TRBJ1-5 and V is TRBV20-1; D is unclear. The germline V gene has CDR1 DFQATT and CDR2 SNEGSKA (reference sequence). This CDR3 comprises 10 residues. V lost 5 bases, J lost 4 bases, and 3 bases lay in between. CDR3 in amino acids: CSASNQPQHF. In DNA, the CDR3 is TGCAGTGCTTCTAATCAGCCCCAGCATTTT.

This sequence joins TRBV10-3 and TRBJ2-7; tentatively, D is TRBD2 (7 bases). Germline V gene lookup returns CDR1 ENHRY and CDR2 SYGVKD. Trimming removed 8 bases at V and 6 bases at J, with 14 bases between. The CDR3 sequence is 12 residues long. The CDR3 DNA follows: TGTGCCATCGAAGGGGGGGATCGCGAGCAGTACTTC. It yields the protein CAIEGGDREQYF.

The chain has TRBV19 and TRBJ2-3; perhaps TRBD1 as D (6 bases). Germline CDR1 LNHDA, CDR2 SQIVND (reference sequence). Trimming took off 6 bases at V and 7 bases at J, with 23 bases between the two ends. This CDR3 is 16 amino acids long. The chain's CDR3 is CASSRQSQGMGYTQYF. The CDR3 DNA follows: TGTGCCAGTAGCAGGCAGAGTCAGGGGATGGGGTATACGCAGTATTTT.

The V and J genes are TRBV28 and TRBJ1-2; 7 bases are a match to TRBD1. V gave up 2 bases and J gave up 3 bases; unmatched junction bases: 9. Germline V gene data show CDR1 as MDHEN and CDR2 as SYDVKM. There are 16 residues in the CDR3. The CDR3 sequence is CASSLSGDSPYYGYTF. The CDR3 DNA reads TGTGCCAGCAGTTTAAGTGGGGACAGTCCTTACTATGGCTACACCTTC.

This sequence joins TRBV13 and TRBJ2-7; 7 positions agree with TRBD2. The CDR3 contains 18 residues. The germline CDR1 and CDR2 sequences are PRHDT and FYEKMQ (reference sequence). J lost 0 bases, V lost 3 bases, and 14 bases had no gene match. The CDR3 protein is CASSFASGRSASSYEQYF. The CDR3 DNA follows: TGTGCCAGCAGCTTTGCTAGCGGCAGGAGCGCGAGCTCCTACGAGCAGTACTTC.

This clone has a handful of counts. CDR3 loop: CASSLEGLGNSPLHF. The CDR3 nucleotides are TGTGCCAGCAGCTTAGAGGGATTGGGGAATTCACCCCTCCACTTT. V is TRBV5-4 and J is TRBJ1-6; no clear D. This CDR3 has 15 residues. The germline V gene encodes CDR1 SGHNT and CDR2 YYREEE (reference sequence). Trimming took off 2 bases at V and 7 bases at J, with 13 bases between the two ends.

The genes are TRBV14 and TRBJ1-5; D is ambiguous. There are 13 residues in the CDR3. Germline loops: CDR1 SGHDN, CDR2 FVKESK. Trimming removed 6 bases at V and 1 base at J, with 7 bases between. In DNA form, the CDR3 reads TGTGCCAGCAGAGGGAGAAGCAATCAGCCCCAGCATTTT. Amino acids: CASRGRSNQPQHF.

CDR3 sequence reads: CASSPNMNTEAFF. The CDR3 DNA is TGTGCCAGCAGCCCGAACATGAACACTGAAGCTTTCTTT. V and J are TRBV7-3 and TRBJ1-1; D is unclear. Germline loops: CDR1 SGHTA, CDR2 FQGTGA. This CDR3 comprises 13 residues. The ends were cut back, 5 bases at V and 0 bases at J, with 7 bases in the middle. Combining the CDR3 with reference TRBV7-3 and TRBJ1-1 gives the whole variable domain GAGVSQTPSNKVTEKGKYVELRCDPISGHTALYWYRQSLGQGPEFLIYFQGTGAADDSGLPNDRFFAVRPEGSVSTLKIQRTERGDSAVYLCASSPNMNTEAFFGQGTRLTVV.

The sample holds a few counts of this clone. As DNA, the CDR3 is TGTGCCAGCAGCAAGGGACAAATAAAATGGGACATTCAGTACTTC. It specifies CASSKGQIKWDIQYF. This rearrangement joins TRBV7-8 to TRBJ2-4; weak D call: TRBD1 (6 bases). Trimming took 5 bases from V and 8 from J, leaving 19 bases between them. Looked up from germline, CDR1 is SGHVS and CDR2 is FQNEAQ. The CDR3 runs 15 residues.

Only a few counts were recorded for this clone. V is TRBV7-7 and J is TRBJ2-1; TRBD2 is a possible D gene (6 bases). Trimming stripped 5 bases from V and 1 base from J, with 15 bases between. Germline V CDR1 and CDR2: SSHAT, FNYEAQ (reference sequence). The CDR3 totals 16 residues. CDR3 sequence (DNA): TGTGCCAGCAGCCCTAAAGCGGGTCCATCCTACAATGAGCAGTTCTTC. Its translation is CASSPKAGPSYNEQFF. Full variable domain (outside the CDR3, taken from reference TRBV7-7 and TRBJ2-1): GAGVSQSPRYKVTKRGQDVTLRCDPISSHATLYWYQQALGQGPEFLTYFNYEAQPDKSGLPSDRFSAERPEGSISTLTIQRTEQRDSAMYRCASSPKAGPSYNEQFFGPGTRLTVL.

The rearrangement uses TRBV7-2 and TRBJ1-1; the D is unclear. CDR1 and CDR2 (germline): SGHTA, FQGNSA. The CDR3 is made up of 12 amino acids. Deletions cut 2 bases from V and 5 bases from J, with 6 bases between. The CDR3 here is CASSLRGTEAFF. CDR3 DNA: TGTGCCAGCAGCTTAAGAGGAACTGAAGCTTTCTTT.

CDR3 in amino acids: CASAGGQINQPQHF. DNA for the CDR3: TGTGCCAGCGCGGGTGGACAGATCAATCAGCCCCAGCATTTT. J is TRBJ1-5 and V is TRBV5-8, with a weak D call TRBD1 (6 bases). The V end was cut by 7 bases, the J end by 3 bases, with 14 bases between. Germline assignment: CDR1 SGHTS and CDR2 YDEGEE. This CDR3 region has 14 residues.

V and J are TRBV27 and TRBJ1-1; D possibly corresponds to TRBD1 (6 bases). V was shortened by 3 bases and J by 2 bases, with 16 bases between the two germline ends. The CDR3 extends over 16 amino acids. The germline V gene has CDR1 MNHEY and CDR2 SMNVEV (reference sequence). CDR3 in amino acids: CASSLSRGTINTEAFF. The DNA of the CDR3 is TGTGCCAGCAGTTTGAGTAGGGGGACAATAAACACTGAAGCTTTCTTT.

The DNA of the CDR3 is TGTGCCAGCAGTAAGGGCCTCGGGGGAGATACGCAGTATTTT. Translated, it gives CASSKGLGGDTQYF. The V call is TRBV27, the J call TRBJ2-3, with a possible D match to TRBD2 (6 bases). This CDR3 region has 14 residues. Trimming shortened V by 5 bases and J by 5 bases, and 14 bases separated the two germline ends. CDR1 is MNHEY and CDR2 is SMNVEV in the germline V gene (reference sequence).

As concerns this clone: The junction departs from germline at one end; a sequencing error may be responsible. The sample holds other DNA sequences that translate to the same CDR3. The genes are TRBV5-1 and TRBJ1-2, with D uncertain. Germline V lookup: CDR1 SGHRS, CDR2 YFSETQ. The CDR3 length is 13 residues. CDR3 in amino acids: CASSLQVEHGYTF. In DNA, the CDR3 is TGCGCCAGCAGCTTGCAGGTTGAACATGGTTACACCTTC.

The genes are TRBV6-5 and TRBJ2-7; 7 nucleotides line up with TRBD1. Germline CDR1 is MNHEY and CDR2 is SVGAGI. The ends lost 6 bases at V and 2 bases at J; junction bases unmatched: 7. The CDR3 runs to 14 residues. CDR3 nucleotide sequence: TGTGCCAGCAGCCGACAGGGATCCGCCTACGAGCAGTACTTC. As protein: CASSRQGSAYEQYF.

The chain has TRBV9 and TRBJ2-2, with 10 bases that match TRBD2. Germline V gives CDR1 SGDLS, CDR2 YYNGEE. The J segment lost 0 bases and the V segment lost 1 base, leaving 3 bases of the junction unmatched. This CDR3 region has 17 residues. The CDR3 region has the DNA TGTGCCAGCAGCGTATCTACTAGCGGGGCGAACACCGGGGAGCTGTTTTTT. It specifies CASSVSTSGANTGELFF.

This chain uses TRBV30 with TRBJ2-7, with a possible D match to TRBD1 (5 bases). This CDR3 has 13 amino acids. The germline V and J ends were trimmed by 4 bases and 2 bases, with 12 bases remaining between them. The germline V gene has CDR1 GTSNPN and CDR2 SVGIG (reference sequence). The CDR3 bases are TGTGCCTGGAATCCGCAGGGTACCTACGAGCAGTACTTC. Translating it yields CAWNPQGTYEQYF.

V usage is TRBV7-2 and J usage is TRBJ2-3, with TRBD1 matching 10 bases. CDR1 SGHTA and CDR2 FQGNSA come from the germline V gene. Trimming at V came to 2 bases and at J to 14 bases, leaving 10 bases not matched to a gene. The CDR3 consists of 14 residues. The CDR3 loop is CASSLQNRDRGLYF. DNA of the CDR3: TGTGCCAGCAGCTTACAAAACCGGGACAGGGGTCTGTATTTT.